This record concerns one TCR beta chain sequence. Antigen: not known. Germline V gives CDR1 SGDLS, CDR2 YYNGEE. Trimming pared 4 bases from V and 3 bases from J, leaving 17 bases between. This CDR3 region has 15 residues. The entry originates in a study of cytomegalovirus exposure and HLA in healthy donors. Study-level background: An early release of data contained approximately 80 million unique TCRs, which came from HLA-typed donors. Findings and caveats of the study: Upon later analysis, TCR association rates were observed to vary by HLA locus, being highest for DRB1 and lowest for HLA-C.

PCR primers comprised 60 Vbeta and 13 Jbeta primers. Data came from immunoSEQ multiplex PCR; TCRdb stores just in-frame clones and leaves some out. The sample yields about 73,000 clones, 65% to 85% seen once. The chain has TRBV9 and TRBJ2-7; maybe TRBD2 (5 bases). The receptor comes from a man between 70 and 80 years old in good health and CMV-seronegative. The sample taken for sequencing was PBMCs. This CDR3 is CASSPRQAELYEQYF. CDR3 coding DNA: TGTGCCAGCAGCCCCCGCCAAGCGGAACTCTACGAGCAGTACTTC.